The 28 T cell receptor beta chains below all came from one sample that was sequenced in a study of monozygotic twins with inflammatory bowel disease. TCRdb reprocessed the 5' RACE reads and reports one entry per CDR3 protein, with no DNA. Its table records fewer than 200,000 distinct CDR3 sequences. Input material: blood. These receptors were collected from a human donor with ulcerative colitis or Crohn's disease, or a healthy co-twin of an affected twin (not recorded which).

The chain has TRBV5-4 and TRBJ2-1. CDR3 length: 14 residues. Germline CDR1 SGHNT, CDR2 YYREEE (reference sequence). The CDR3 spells CASSLEPRNNEQFF. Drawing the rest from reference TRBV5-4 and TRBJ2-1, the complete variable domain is ETGVTQSPTHLIKTRGQQVTLRCSSQSGHNTVSWYQQALGQGPQFIFQYYREEENGRGNFPPRFSGLQFPNYSSELNVNALELDDSALYLCASSLEPRNNEQFFGPGTRLTVL.

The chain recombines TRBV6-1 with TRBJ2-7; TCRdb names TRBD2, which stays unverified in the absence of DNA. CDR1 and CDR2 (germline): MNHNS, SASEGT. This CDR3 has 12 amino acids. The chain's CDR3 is CASTEGFPEQYF.

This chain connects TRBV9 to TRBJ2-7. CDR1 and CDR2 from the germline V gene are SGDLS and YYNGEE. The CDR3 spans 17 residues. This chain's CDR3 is CASSATFHISGSYEQYF.

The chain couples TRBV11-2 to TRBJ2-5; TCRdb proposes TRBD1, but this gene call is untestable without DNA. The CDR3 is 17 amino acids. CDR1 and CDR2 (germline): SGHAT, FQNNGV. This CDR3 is CASSLDLTGQGGETQYF.

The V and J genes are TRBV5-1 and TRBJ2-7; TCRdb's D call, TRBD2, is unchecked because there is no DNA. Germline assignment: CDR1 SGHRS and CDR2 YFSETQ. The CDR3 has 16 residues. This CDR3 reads CASSLATGTSVYEQYF. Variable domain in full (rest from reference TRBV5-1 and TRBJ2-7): KAGVTQTPRYLIKTRGQQVTLSCSPISGHRSVSWYQQTPGQGLQFLFEYFSETQRNKGNFPGRFSGRQFSNSRSEMNVSTLELGDSALYLCASSLATGTSVYEQYFGPGTRLTVT.

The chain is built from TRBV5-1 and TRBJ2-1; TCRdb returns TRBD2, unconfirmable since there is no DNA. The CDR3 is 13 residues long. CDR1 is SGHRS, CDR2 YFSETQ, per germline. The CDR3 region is CASSFGGLGEQFF.

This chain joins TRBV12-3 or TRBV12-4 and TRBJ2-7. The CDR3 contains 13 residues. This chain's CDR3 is CASSSTNTYEQYF.

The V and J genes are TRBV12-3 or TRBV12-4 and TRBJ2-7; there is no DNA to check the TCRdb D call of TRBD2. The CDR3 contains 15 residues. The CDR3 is CASSWGPQFPYEQYF.

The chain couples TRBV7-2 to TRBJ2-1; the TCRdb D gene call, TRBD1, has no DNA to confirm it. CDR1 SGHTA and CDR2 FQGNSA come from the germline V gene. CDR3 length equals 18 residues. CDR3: CASSLTLIGQGGHNEQFF.

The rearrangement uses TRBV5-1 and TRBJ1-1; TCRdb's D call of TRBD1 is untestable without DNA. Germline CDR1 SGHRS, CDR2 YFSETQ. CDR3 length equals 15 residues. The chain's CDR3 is CASSERTGSNTEAFF.

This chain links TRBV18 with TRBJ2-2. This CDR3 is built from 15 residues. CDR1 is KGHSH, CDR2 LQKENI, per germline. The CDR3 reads CASSAIEPKAGELFF. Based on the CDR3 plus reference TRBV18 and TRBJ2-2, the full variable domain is NAGVMQNPRHLVRRRGQEARLRCSPMKGHSHVYWYRQLPEEGLKFMVYLQKENIIDESGMPKERFSAEFPKEGPSILRIQQVVRGDSAAYFCASSAIEPKAGELFFGEGSRLTVL.

The CDR3: CASSLAPSGSYETQYF. The V gene is TRBV5-4, the J gene TRBJ2-5; TCRdb designates TRBD2, a call that cannot be tested without DNA. The CDR3 length is 16 residues. CDR1 SGHNT and CDR2 YYREEE come from the germline V gene (reference sequence).

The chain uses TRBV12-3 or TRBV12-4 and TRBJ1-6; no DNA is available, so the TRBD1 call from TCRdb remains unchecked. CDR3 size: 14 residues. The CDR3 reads CASSFAGGGSPLHF.

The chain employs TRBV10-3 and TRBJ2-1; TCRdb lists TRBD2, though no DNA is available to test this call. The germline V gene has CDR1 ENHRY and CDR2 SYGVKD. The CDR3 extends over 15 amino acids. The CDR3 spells CATQPTGGSYNEQFF.

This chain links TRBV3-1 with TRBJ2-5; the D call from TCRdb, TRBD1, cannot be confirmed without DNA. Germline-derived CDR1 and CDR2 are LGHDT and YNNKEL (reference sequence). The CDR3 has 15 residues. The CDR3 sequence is CASSGSGGNQETQYF.

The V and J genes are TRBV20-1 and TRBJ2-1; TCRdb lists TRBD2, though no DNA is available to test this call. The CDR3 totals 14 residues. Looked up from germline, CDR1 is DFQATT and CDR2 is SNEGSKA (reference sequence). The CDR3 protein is CSAPGLLYDNEQFF.

The CDR3 reads CASSLIAATHNEQFF. The chain has TRBV12-3 or TRBV12-4 and TRBJ2-1. The CDR3 has 15 amino acids.

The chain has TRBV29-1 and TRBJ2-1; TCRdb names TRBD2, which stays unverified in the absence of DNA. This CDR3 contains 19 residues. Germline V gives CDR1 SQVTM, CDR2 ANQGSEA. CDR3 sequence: CSVRHQQRVGTSGYNEQFF.

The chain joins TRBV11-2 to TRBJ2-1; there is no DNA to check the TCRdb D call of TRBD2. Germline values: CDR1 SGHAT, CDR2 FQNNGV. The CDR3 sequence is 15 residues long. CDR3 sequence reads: CASSSSGSWGNEQFF.

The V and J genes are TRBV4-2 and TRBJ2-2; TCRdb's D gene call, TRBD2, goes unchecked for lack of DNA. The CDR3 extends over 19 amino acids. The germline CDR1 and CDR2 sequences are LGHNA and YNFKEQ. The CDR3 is CASSQSGTSGQWDTGELFF.

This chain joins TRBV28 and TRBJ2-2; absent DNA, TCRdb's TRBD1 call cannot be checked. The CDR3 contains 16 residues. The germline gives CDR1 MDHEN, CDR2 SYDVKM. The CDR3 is CASSLSTGMNTGELFF. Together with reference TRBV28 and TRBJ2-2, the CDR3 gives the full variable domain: DVKVTQSSRYLVKRTGEKVFLECVQDMDHENMFWYRQDPGLGLRLIYFSYDVKMKEKGDIPEGYSVSREKKERFSLILESASTNQTSMYLCASSLSTGMNTGELFFGEGSRLTVL.

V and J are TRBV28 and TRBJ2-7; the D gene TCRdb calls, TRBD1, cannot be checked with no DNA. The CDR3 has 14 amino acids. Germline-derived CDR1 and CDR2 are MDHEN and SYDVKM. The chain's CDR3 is CASMAQGGSYEQYF.

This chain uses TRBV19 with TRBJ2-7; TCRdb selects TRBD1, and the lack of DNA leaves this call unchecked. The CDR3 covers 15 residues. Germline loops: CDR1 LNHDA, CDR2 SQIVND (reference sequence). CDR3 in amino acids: CASSGQGSSSYEQYF.

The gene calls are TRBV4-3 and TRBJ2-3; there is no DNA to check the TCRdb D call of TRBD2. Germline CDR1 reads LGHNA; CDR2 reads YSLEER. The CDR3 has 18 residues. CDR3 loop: CASSQQVSGASSTDTQYF.

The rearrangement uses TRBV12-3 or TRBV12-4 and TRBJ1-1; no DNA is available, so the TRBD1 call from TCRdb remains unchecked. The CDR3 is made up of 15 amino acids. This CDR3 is CASSRTGTGDTEAFF.

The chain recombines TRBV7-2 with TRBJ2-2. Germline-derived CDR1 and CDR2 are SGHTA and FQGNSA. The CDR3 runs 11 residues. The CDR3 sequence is CASSLLRELFF.

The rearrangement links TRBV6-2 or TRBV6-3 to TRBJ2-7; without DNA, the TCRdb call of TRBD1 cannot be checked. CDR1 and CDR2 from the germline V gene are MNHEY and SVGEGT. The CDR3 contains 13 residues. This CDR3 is CASKRTGAYEQYF.

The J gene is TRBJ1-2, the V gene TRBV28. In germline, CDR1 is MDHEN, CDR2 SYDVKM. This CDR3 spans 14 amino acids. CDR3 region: CASREGRGRIGYTF.